This T cell receptor (beta chain) was documented in a study of shared clonotypes between healthy human individuals. Overall study results and limits: Richness estimates generally favored naive over memory subsets.

Germline V gene lookup returns CDR1 SGHDT and CDR2 YYEEEE. V dropped 3 bases and J dropped 6 bases, with 18 bases sitting between them. The CDR3 contains 15 residues. Profiling relied on immunoSEQ multiplex PCR, and the TCRdb table lists in-frame clones only, not all of them. The sample carries more than 2 million clones, approximately 95% recorded once. As defined, naive CD8 cells were CD45RO-negative and positively selected for CCR7, with terminally differentiated effector memory CD45RA+ cells excluded. Concerning this clone itself: Its antigen is still unknown.

The sequenced sample consisted of naive CD8+ T cells sorted from blood. V and J are TRBV5-6 and TRBJ1-2; a possible D gene is TRBD1 (5 bases). The TCR comes from a man in his late teens or twenties in good health. CDR3 in DNA: TGTGCCAGCAGCTCCGGAAACCGGGGACTGGATGGCTACACCTTC. Amino acid sequence: CASSSGNRGLDGYTF.